This entry lists 9 T cell receptor beta chains sequenced from one sample in a study of blood T cells in healthy people across ages. Sample-barcoded 5' priming and a J-beta primer mix drove a second PCR of roughly 7 to 11 cycles. TCRdb reprocessed the 5' RACE reads with MiXCR, giving one entry per CDR3 protein. The table records fewer than 2 million distinct CDR3 sequences, 35% to 50% of them present only once. Source material: blood. These receptors were obtained from a human donor in good health.

The DNA of the CDR3 is TGCAGCGTTGCTCGGGATGGGGATGAGCAGTTCTTC. Residues: CSVARDGDEQFF. The rearrangement joins TRBV29-1 to TRBJ2-1, with D possibly being TRBD2 (5 bases). CDR1 is SQVTM, CDR2 ANQGSEA, per germline. This CDR3 has 12 amino acids. Trimming pared 4 bases from V and 8 bases from J, leaving 12 bases between.

The rearrangement joins TRBV29-1 to TRBJ2-1, with 8 bases lining up with TRBD2. CDR1 SQVTM and CDR2 ANQGSEA come from the germline V gene. The J segment lost 8 bases and the V segment lost 7 bases, leaving 10 bases of the junction unmatched. The CDR3 covers 13 residues. The CDR3 loop reads CSGIRLARDEQFF. The CDR3 DNA follows: TGCAGCGGAATAAGACTAGCGAGGGATGAGCAGTTCTTC.

This chain links TRBV7-2 with TRBJ2-4; maybe TRBD2 (7 bases). The DNA end is a closer match to TRBJ2-7, so the J assignment may be wrong. From germline, CDR1 is SGHTA and CDR2 FQGNSA. The CDR3 extends over 15 amino acids. CDR3 sequence: CASSPEGGGLYEQYF. DNA for the CDR3: TGTGCCAGCAGCCCCGAGGGGGGGGGCCTCTACGAGCAGTACTTC.

In regard to this clonotype: One junction end disagrees with the germline gene, perhaps due to a read error. For the CDR3, the DNA is TGCGCCTGCAGTCGTGCCCGCAATGAGCAGTTCTTC. It specifies CACSRARNEQFF. The chain recombines TRBV4-1 with TRBJ2-1; no clear D. There are 12 residues in the CDR3. Germline assignment: CDR1 MGHRA and CDR2 YSYEKL.

The gene calls are TRBV5-1 and TRBJ1-5; no clear D. V lost 2 bases and J 6 bases, leaving 12 bases between the germline ends. The germline V gene encodes CDR1 SGHRS and CDR2 YFSETQ. The CDR3 has 14 amino acids. CDR3: CASSLDVRGQPQHF. CDR3 nucleotides: TGCGCCAGCAGCTTAGACGTCCGGGGTCAGCCCCAGCATTTT. The full variable domain, completed using reference TRBV5-1 and TRBJ1-5, is KAGVTQTPRYLIKTRGQQVTLSCSPISGHRSVSWYQQTPGQGLQFLFEYFSETQRNKGNFPGRFSGRQFSNSRSEMNVSTLELGDSALYLCASSLDVRGQPQHFGDGTRLSIL.

In this sample, this clonotype turned up once. V gene TRBV5-1 combines with J gene TRBJ2-3; the match to TRBD2 covers 7 bases. Germline assignment: CDR1 SGHRS and CDR2 YFSETQ. This CDR3 comprises 17 residues. The V and J ends lost 0 bases and 5 bases, in that order; junction bases with no gene match: 12. The CDR3 bases are TGCGCCAGCAGCTTGGGTCTGGGGGACTACGGAGGAGATACGCAGTATTTT. Encoded protein: CASSLGLGDYGGDTQYF.

J is TRBJ2-1 and V is TRBV5-6; a possible D gene is TRBD1 (6 bases). This CDR3 is 14 amino acids long. In germline, CDR1 is SGHDT, CDR2 YYEEEE. V was cut by 2 bases and J by 9 bases, with 15 bases left in between. This CDR3 is CASSFSRGVGEQFF. The CDR3, as DNA: TGTGCCAGCAGCTTTAGCAGGGGAGTAGGTGAGCAGTTCTTC.

This clonotype showed up just a few times. The rearrangement joins TRBV6-5 to TRBJ2-7; no clear D. Trimming shortened V by 4 bases and J by 3 bases, and 13 bases separated the two germline ends. From germline, CDR1 is MNHEY and CDR2 SVGAGI. This CDR3 is 14 amino acids long. The CDR3 bases are TGTGCCAGCAGTTCCCGACGGCCGAACTACGAGCAGTACTTC. This encodes CASSSRRPNYEQYF.

This clonotype was observed a few times. The rearrangement uses TRBV6-1 and TRBJ2-3; D gene unclear. Germline assignment: CDR1 MNHNS and CDR2 SASEGT. The V gene lost 6 bases and the J gene lost 3 bases, with 19 bases spanning the gap. This CDR3 region has 16 residues. CDR3: CASSDPRTARTDTQYF. CDR3 DNA: TGTGCCAGCAGCGACCCACGGACGGCTAGGACAGATACGCAGTATTTT.